A selection of T cell receptor beta chains follows, all from one sample in a study of blood T cell repertoires in COVID-19. Clones were sequenced by immunoSEQ multiplex PCR, and TCRdb holds only the in-frame ones, with some missing. The table has about 89,000 clones, 80% seen once. Sequencing was carried out using peripheral blood. The receptors were gathered from a woman older than 75 with acute or convalescent COVID-19. The CDR3 runs from the conserved cysteine through the conserved F or W. D genes are given only for firm matches. Not every row has a clone size; where given, it reads once, few, many or a size class.

j_gene,v_gene,abundance,d_gene,CDR3nt,CDR3aa
TRBJ2-7,TRBV3-1/TRBV3-2,NA,NA,TGTGCCAGCGGAAGGAGGGAGCAGTACTTC,CASGRREQYF
TRBJ1-2,TRBV23-1,NA,TRBD1,TGCGCCAGCAGTCCGGCAGGGGGCGCAGGCTACACCTTC,CASSPAGGAGYTF
TRBJ1-5,TRBV3-1/TRBV3-2,NA,NA,TGTGCCAGCAGCCAAGCGGTGACGGAGAATCAGCCCCAGCATTTT,CASSQAVTENQPQHF
TRBJ2-2,TRBV5-1,NA,NA,TGCGCCAGCAGCCAGGCAAAGAACACCGGGGAGCTGTTTTTT,CASSQAKNTGELFF
TRBJ1-2,TRBV5-1,NA,NA,TGCGCCAGCAGCTCTCAGACAGGCCACTATGGCTACACCTTC,CASSSQTGHYGYTF
TRBJ1-1,TRBV30,NA,NA,TGTGCCTACGGCCCGGCCCCGGGGACTGAAGCTTTCTTT,CAYGPAPGTEAFF
TRBJ2-1,TRBV6-5,NA,NA,TGTGCCAGCAGACAGGCGGGGCGGTACAATGAGCAGTTCTTC,CASRQAGRYNEQFF
TRBJ1-5,TRBV6-2/TRBV6-3,NA,NA,TGTGCCAGCAGTTACCGGGGAGGTGGCAATCAGCCCCAGCATTTT,CASSYRGGGNQPQHF
TRBJ1-1,TRBV5-1,NA,NA,TGCGCCAGCAGCCCGACAGACTCATACACTGAAGCTTTCTTT,CASSPTDSYTEAFF
TRBJ2-7,TRBV6-5,NA,TRBD1,TGTGCCAGCAGTTACCCCGGGACAGGGCCCTACGAGCAGTACTTC,CASSYPGTGPYEQYF
TRBJ2-7,TRBV7-2,few,TRBD2,TGTGCCAGCAGCTTAGGACTAGCGGGAGGGTACGAGCAGTACTTC,CASSLGLAGGYEQYF
TRBJ1-1,TRBV11-2,NA,TRBD1,TGTGCCAGCAGAGAAGGACAGGGGTTCACTGAAGCTTTCTTT,CASREGQGFTEAFF
TRBJ1-3,TRBV5-8,NA,NA,TGTGCCAGCAGCTTGACTGGGGGCTCCTCCAGCTCTGGAAACACCATATATTTT,CASSLTGGSSSSGNTIYF
TRBJ1-5,TRBV2,NA,NA,TGTGCCAGCAGTGAAAGCAGGGCTAGCAATCAGCCCCAGCATTTT,CASSESRASNQPQHF
TRBJ1-2,TRBV5-1,NA,TRBD1,TGCGCCAGCAGCTTGAATCCGACAGGGAAGTATGGCTACACCTTC,CASSLNPTGKYGYTF
TRBJ2-5,TRBV19,NA,NA,TGTGCCAGTAGTCCCACAAGTAAAGAGACCCAGTACTTC,CASSPTSKETQYF
TRBJ2-2,TRBV29-1,once,NA,TGCAGCGTTGGGGACTTCTCGAACACCGGGGAGCTGTTTTTT,CSVGDFSNTGELFF
TRBJ2-7,TRBV5-6,NA,NA,TGTGCCAGCAGCTCGCTGACTGGCTCCTACGAGCAGTACTTC,CASSSLTGSYEQYF
TRBJ2-5,TRBV7-9,NA,TRBD2,TGTGCCAGCAGCTTAGGCGGGGGGGCCACAGAGACCCAGTACTTC,CASSLGGGATETQYF
TRBJ2-5,TRBV24-1,NA,NA,TGTGCCACCAGTGACCGGGGGCAAGAGACCCAGTACTTC,CATSDRGQETQYF
TRBJ1-2,TRBV18,NA,TRBD1,TGTGCCAGCTCACCTAGACAGGGGGCGGATGGCTACACCTTC,CASSPRQGADGYTF
TRBJ1-4,TRBV4-2,NA,NA,TGTGCCAGCAGCTCCCCGGGAGGAACTAATGAAAAACTGTTTTTT,CASSSPGGTNEKLFF
TRBJ2-7,TRBV6-6,NA,TRBD1,TGTGCCAGCAGCCTCGGGACAGGGGGCTCCTACGAGCAGTACTTC,CASSLGTGGSYEQYF
TRBJ2-1,TRBV19,NA,TRBD2,TGTGCCAGTAGTATGAATGCGGGGGGGCCGTTCTATGAGCAGTTCTTC,CASSMNAGGPFYEQFF
TRBJ2-7,TRBV18,many,NA,TGTGCCAGCTCCCCTAACGGGGGGCGCGAGCAGTACTTC,CASSPNGGREQYF
TRBJ1-1,TRBV12-3/TRBV12-4,NA,TRBD1,TGTGCCAGCACCATGTACAGGGGGGAAGCTTTCTTT,CASTMYRGEAFF
TRBJ1-1,TRBV19,NA,NA,TGTGCCAGTAGTATCTTTTCCAGGGTATCCGCTGAAGCTTTCTTT,CASSIFSRVSAEAFF
TRBJ2-3,TRBV7-2,NA,NA,TGTGCCAGCAGCTTAGAGGTGGGAGCAGATACGCAGTATTTT,CASSLEVGADTQYF
TRBJ2-1,TRBV19,NA,NA,TGTGCCAGTAGTATCCAGGCCGTGACTGAGCAGTTCTTC,CASSIQAVTEQFF
TRBJ1-1,TRBV7-6,NA,NA,TGTGCCAGCAGCTTAGAAGGAGGCCAGCTGAACACTGAAGCTTTCTTT,CASSLEGGQLNTEAFF
TRBJ2-7,TRBV27,NA,TRBD1,TGTGCCAGCAGTCGACAGGGCCCCTACGAGCAGTACTTC,CASSRQGPYEQYF
TRBJ2-4,TRBV10-3,NA,NA,TGTGCCATCAGTGAGAGTGGAGGGAACTGGAGTCTAGCCAAAAACATTCAGTACTTC,CAISESGGNWSLAKNIQYF
TRBJ2-7,TRBV23-1,NA,NA,TGCGCCAGCAGTCAGTCGGTCATACGGAGCTCCTACGAGCAGTACTTC,CASSQSVIRSSYEQYF
TRBJ2-5,TRBV15,NA,NA,TGTGCCACCAGCAGCCCTAAGGGGGAGACCCAGTACTTC,CATSSPKGETQYF
TRBJ2-7,TRBV6-2/TRBV6-3,NA,NA,TGTGCCAGCAGTTACGGTCTAGGCTACGAGCAGTACTTC,CASSYGLGYEQYF